Listed below are T cell receptor beta chains from one sample, sequenced in a study of blood T cell repertoires in COVID-19. The repertoire was sequenced with immunoSEQ multiplex PCR; TCRdb's copy has only in-frame clones and lacks some. The sample carries about 280,000 clones, 85% to 90% recorded once. Sequenced material: PBMCs or T cells enriched from blood (not recorded which). These receptors originate from a woman aged 18-35 years with acute COVID-19. Each CDR3 is given with its conserved first and last residue. The order of the fields is J gene, clone size, D gene, V gene, CDR3 protein, CDR3 DNA. The D gene is left open where the match is weak. Size tells how often a clone was seen (once, few, many) or the class of an expanded clone, and some rows leave it out.

J gene: TRBJ1-2; clone size: NA; D gene: TRBD1; V gene: TRBV5-5; CDR3 protein: CASSGQGAGYTF; CDR3 DNA: TGTGCCAGTAGCGGACAGGGGGCTGGCTACACCTTC
J gene: TRBJ1-2; clone size: NA; D gene: NA; V gene: TRBV6-5; CDR3 protein: CASSYSKSGVTGYTF; CDR3 DNA: TGTGCCAGCAGTTACTCGAAGTCAGGGGTGACTGGCTACACCTTC
J gene: TRBJ1-2; clone size: NA; D gene: NA; V gene: TRBV18; CDR3 protein: CASSPQGQGIIYGYTF; CDR3 DNA: TGTGCCAGCTCACCGCAGGGACAAGGAATAATCTATGGCTACACCTTC
J gene: TRBJ2-7; clone size: NA; D gene: TRBD2; V gene: TRBV29-1; CDR3 protein: CSVTDSGSLYEQYF; CDR3 DNA: TGCAGCGTTACCGATAGCGGGAGTCTCTACGAGCAGTACTTC
J gene: TRBJ1-5; clone size: NA; D gene: NA; V gene: TRBV10-2; CDR3 protein: CASSDRNNQPQHF; CDR3 DNA: TGCGCCAGCAGTGACAGAAACAATCAGCCCCAGCATTTT
J gene: TRBJ2-7; clone size: NA; D gene: TRBD2; V gene: TRBV7-2; CDR3 protein: CASSLVAGVVDEQYF; CDR3 DNA: TGTGCCAGCAGCCTGGTAGCGGGAGTGGTAGACGAGCAGTACTTC
J gene: TRBJ2-5; clone size: NA; D gene: NA; V gene: TRBV6-5; CDR3 protein: CASSSQDSTQYF; CDR3 DNA: TGTGCCAGCAGTAGCCAGGACAGCACCCAGTACTTC
J gene: TRBJ2-5; clone size: NA; D gene: TRBD2; V gene: TRBV3-1/TRBV3-2; CDR3 protein: CASSQVCGRLETQYF; CDR3 DNA: TGTGCCAGCAGCCAAGTCTGCGGGAGGTTGGAGACCCAGTACTTC
J gene: TRBJ2-7; clone size: NA; D gene: TRBD2; V gene: TRBV10-3; CDR3 protein: CAITPPPVLAGPKGLYEQYF; CDR3 DNA: TGTGCCATCACCCCGCCTCCGGTTTTAGCGGGACCGAAGGGCTTATACGAGCAGTACTTC
J gene: TRBJ1-1; clone size: NA; D gene: NA; V gene: TRBV19; CDR3 protein: CASSIIPDEAFF; CDR3 DNA: TGTGCCAGTAGTATAATACCAGATGAAGCTTTCTTT
J gene: TRBJ1-3; clone size: NA; D gene: NA; V gene: TRBV7-9; CDR3 protein: CASSLAGRSGNTIYF; CDR3 DNA: TGTGCCAGCAGCTTAGCAGGGAGGTCTGGAAACACCATATATTTT
J gene: TRBJ2-5; clone size: NA; D gene: NA; V gene: TRBV6-5; CDR3 protein: CASILTGQETQYF; CDR3 DNA: TGTGCCAGCATCCTGACCGGACAGGAGACCCAGTACTTC
J gene: TRBJ2-5; clone size: NA; D gene: TRBD2; V gene: TRBV7-8; CDR3 protein: CASSLELAGVQETQYF; CDR3 DNA: TGTGCCAGCAGCCTTGAACTAGCGGGGGTACAAGAGACCCAGTACTTC
J gene: TRBJ1-5; clone size: NA; D gene: NA; V gene: TRBV15; CDR3 protein: CATSRDGRDNQPQHF; CDR3 DNA: TGTGCCACCAGCAGAGATGGCAGGGACAATCAGCCCCAGCATTTT
J gene: TRBJ1-6; clone size: NA; D gene: TRBD1; V gene: TRBV7-2; CDR3 protein: CASSLQGARAPLHF; CDR3 DNA: TGTGCCAGCAGCTTACAGGGGGCAAGGGCACCCCTCCACTTT
J gene: TRBJ2-7; clone size: NA; D gene: TRBD2; V gene: TRBV20-1; CDR3 protein: CSASWASGPSSYEQYF; CDR3 DNA: TGCAGTGCTAGTTGGGCTAGCGGACCAAGCTCCTACGAGCAGTACTTC
J gene: TRBJ2-1; clone size: NA; D gene: TRBD2; V gene: TRBV28; CDR3 protein: CASSLLAGTSGNEQFF; CDR3 DNA: TGTGCCAGCAGTTTACTTGCCGGGACTAGCGGGAATGAGCAGTTCTTC
J gene: TRBJ2-3; clone size: NA; D gene: TRBD2; V gene: TRBV7-9; CDR3 protein: CASSLAGLAGRADTQYF; CDR3 DNA: TGTGCCAGCAGCTTAGCGGGACTAGCGGGTCGGGCAGATACGCAGTATTTT
J gene: TRBJ2-7; clone size: NA; D gene: NA; V gene: TRBV11-3; CDR3 protein: CASSLDGGVQYF; CDR3 DNA: TGTGCCAGCAGCTTAGACGGAGGTGTGCAGTACTTC
J gene: TRBJ1-6; clone size: NA; D gene: NA; V gene: TRBV6-5; CDR3 protein: CASSYGGAGMEPLHF; CDR3 DNA: TGTGCCAGCAGTTACGGCGGGGCAGGGATGGAACCCCTCCACTTT
J gene: TRBJ2-3; clone size: NA; D gene: TRBD2; V gene: TRBV18; CDR3 protein: CASSPFSTSGRVTDTQYF; CDR3 DNA: TGTGCCAGCTCACCATTCTCGACTAGCGGGAGGGTCACAGATACGCAGTATTTT
J gene: TRBJ2-1; clone size: NA; D gene: TRBD2; V gene: TRBV7-2; CDR3 protein: CASSSVAGGPGEQFF; CDR3 DNA: TGTGCCAGCAGCTCCGTAGCGGGAGGGCCTGGTGAGCAGTTCTTC
J gene: TRBJ2-2; clone size: NA; D gene: NA; V gene: TRBV29-1; CDR3 protein: CSVGKAGLNTGELFF; CDR3 DNA: TGCAGCGTTGGAAAGGCGGGACTGAACACCGGGGAGCTGTTTTTT
J gene: TRBJ2-2; clone size: NA; D gene: NA; V gene: TRBV3-1/TRBV3-2; CDR3 protein: CASSHTSPFGGEAGELFF; CDR3 DNA: TGTGCCAGCAGCCACACTTCGCCCTTCGGAGGGGAAGCCGGGGAGCTGTTTTTT
J gene: TRBJ2-7; clone size: NA; D gene: NA; V gene: TRBV21-1; CDR3 protein: CASSKIRRGLATAQYF; CDR3 DNA: TGTGCCAGCAGCAAAATACGACGGGGACTAGCAACAGCGCAGTACTTC
J gene: TRBJ2-2; clone size: NA; D gene: TRBD2; V gene: TRBV3-1/TRBV3-2; CDR3 protein: CASSQDGRGSGELFF; CDR3 DNA: TGTGCCAGCAGCCAAGATGGGAGGGGTTCAGGGGAGCTGTTTTTT
J gene: TRBJ2-7; clone size: NA; D gene: NA; V gene: TRBV3-1/TRBV3-2; CDR3 protein: CASSPLVGADEQYF; CDR3 DNA: TGTGCCAGCAGCCCCCTGGTGGGAGCGGACGAGCAGTACTTC
J gene: TRBJ1-3; clone size: NA; D gene: NA; V gene: TRBV12-3/TRBV12-4; CDR3 protein: CASVPIGGNTIYF; CDR3 DNA: TGTGCCAGCGTACCCATCGGGGGAAACACCATATATTTT
J gene: TRBJ2-3; clone size: NA; D gene: TRBD1; V gene: TRBV30; CDR3 protein: CAWSLRGLGDTQYF; CDR3 DNA: TGTGCCTGGAGTTTAAGGGGGCTCGGAGATACGCAGTATTTT
J gene: TRBJ1-5; clone size: once; D gene: NA; V gene: TRBV7-8; CDR3 protein: CASSLAVDNQPQHF; CDR3 DNA: TGTGCCAGCAGCTTAGCGGTAGACAATCAGCCCCAGCATTTT
J gene: TRBJ2-2; clone size: few; D gene: TRBD1; V gene: TRBV10-2; CDR3 protein: CASSTGTGWTGELFF; CDR3 DNA: TGCGCCAGCAGTACCGGGACAGGGTGGACCGGGGAGCTGTTTTTT
J gene: TRBJ2-1; clone size: NA; D gene: NA; V gene: TRBV14; CDR3 protein: CASSRGQIYNEQFF; CDR3 DNA: TGTGCCAGCAGCCGAGGACAGATCTACAATGAGCAGTTCTTC
J gene: TRBJ1-2; clone size: NA; D gene: TRBD1; V gene: TRBV9; CDR3 protein: CASSDGTGVLSYGYTF; CDR3 DNA: TGTGCCAGCAGCGACGGGACAGGGGTACTGTCCTATGGCTACACCTTC
J gene: TRBJ2-5; clone size: NA; D gene: TRBD2; V gene: TRBV6-6; CDR3 protein: CASSLGSGSAGETQYF; CDR3 DNA: TGTGCCAGCAGCCTAGGTAGCGGGAGTGCAGGAGAGACCCAGTACTTC
J gene: TRBJ1-4; clone size: NA; D gene: NA; V gene: TRBV5-6; CDR3 protein: CASSLWVGAHEKLFF; CDR3 DNA: TGTGCCAGCAGCTTGTGGGTGGGAGCCCATGAAAAACTGTTTTTT
J gene: TRBJ1-5; clone size: NA; D gene: NA; V gene: TRBV29-1; CDR3 protein: CSVQTEHQPQHF; CDR3 DNA: TGCAGCGTTCAGACAGAACATCAGCCCCAGCATTTT
J gene: TRBJ1-1; clone size: NA; D gene: NA; V gene: TRBV5-1; CDR3 protein: CASSGVQGPPRAFF; CDR3 DNA: TGCGCCAGCAGCGGGGTACAGGGCCCTCCGCGGGCTTTCTTT
J gene: TRBJ1-1; clone size: NA; D gene: NA; V gene: TRBV27; CDR3 protein: CASSPSDPGDFLMRAEAFF; CDR3 DNA: TGTGCCAGCAGTCCATCAGACCCGGGGGACTTTTTGATGAGGGCTGAAGCTTTCTTT
J gene: TRBJ2-7; clone size: NA; D gene: NA; V gene: TRBV6-5; CDR3 protein: CASSYSTEFIPYEQYF; CDR3 DNA: TGTGCCAGCAGTTACTCGACTGAATTCATACCCTACGAGCAGTACTTC
J gene: TRBJ1-1; clone size: NA; D gene: NA; V gene: TRBV15; CDR3 protein: CATRGRGKTEAFF; CDR3 DNA: TGTGCCACCAGAGGCCGGGGTAAAACTGAAGCTTTCTTT
J gene: TRBJ2-5; clone size: NA; D gene: NA; V gene: TRBV6-5; CDR3 protein: CASSYAVGSSVETQYF; CDR3 DNA: TGTGCCAGCAGTTACGCGGTCGGGAGTAGTGTAGAGACCCAGTACTTC
J gene: TRBJ2-3; clone size: once; D gene: TRBD2; V gene: TRBV7-8; CDR3 protein: CASSLRVGEVAGVLDTQYF; CDR3 DNA: TGTGCCAGCAGCTTACGGGTCGGTGAGGTAGCGGGAGTTCTAGATACGCAGTATTTT
J gene: TRBJ2-4; clone size: NA; D gene: NA; V gene: TRBV29-1; CDR3 protein: CSVGFGLKNIQYF; CDR3 DNA: TGCAGCGTTGGTTTTGGGCTCAAAAACATTCAGTACTTC
J gene: TRBJ1-3; clone size: NA; D gene: NA; V gene: TRBV18; CDR3 protein: CASSPGRNSGNTIYF; CDR3 DNA: TGTGCCAGCTCACCGGGCCGGAACTCTGGAAACACCATATATTTT
J gene: TRBJ2-3; clone size: NA; D gene: TRBD1; V gene: TRBV7-2; CDR3 protein: CASSVTGYFSTDTQYF; CDR3 DNA: TGTGCCAGCAGCGTGACAGGGTATTTTAGCACAGATACGCAGTATTTT
J gene: TRBJ1-5; clone size: NA; D gene: TRBD1; V gene: TRBV28; CDR3 protein: CASSRQGVGNQPQHF; CDR3 DNA: TGTGCCAGCAGCAGACAGGGCGTAGGCAATCAGCCCCAGCATTTT
J gene: TRBJ2-5; clone size: NA; D gene: TRBD1; V gene: TRBV29-1; CDR3 protein: CSVDRGSKTQYF; CDR3 DNA: TGCAGCGTTGACAGGGGGTCTAAGACCCAGTACTTC
J gene: TRBJ1-2; clone size: NA; D gene: NA; V gene: TRBV28; CDR3 protein: CASALPGGYSYGYTF; CDR3 DNA: TGTGCCAGCGCGTTGCCGGGGGGGTATTCGTATGGCTACACCTTC
J gene: TRBJ1-6; clone size: NA; D gene: NA; V gene: TRBV27; CDR3 protein: CASRSRGEWKSPLHF; CDR3 DNA: TGTGCCAGCAGGTCCCGGGGAGAGTGGAAATCACCCCTCCACTTT
J gene: TRBJ2-3; clone size: NA; D gene: TRBD2; V gene: TRBV4-2; CDR3 protein: CASSRLAGGTTDTQYF; CDR3 DNA: TGTGCCAGCAGTCGACTAGCGGGAGGGACCACAGATACGCAGTATTTT
J gene: TRBJ2-1; clone size: NA; D gene: TRBD2; V gene: TRBV30; CDR3 protein: CAWSNSGNEQFF; CDR3 DNA: TGTGCCTGGAGTAATAGCGGGAATGAGCAGTTCTTC
J gene: TRBJ2-2; clone size: NA; D gene: NA; V gene: TRBV18; CDR3 protein: CASSNFVTEITGELFF; CDR3 DNA: TGTGCCAGCTCAAACTTCGTGACAGAGATCACCGGGGAGCTGTTTTTT
J gene: TRBJ2-1; clone size: NA; D gene: TRBD2; V gene: TRBV7-9; CDR3 protein: CTASGSDEQFF; CDR3 DNA: TGTACGGCTAGCGGGAGTGATGAGCAGTTCTTC
J gene: TRBJ2-7; clone size: NA; D gene: NA; V gene: TRBV5-1; CDR3 protein: CASSWAGAVQYF; CDR3 DNA: TGCGCCAGCAGCTGGGCGGGGGCAGTGCAGTACTTC
J gene: TRBJ1-2; clone size: NA; D gene: NA; V gene: TRBV12-3/TRBV12-4; CDR3 protein: CASSVQVNYGYTF; CDR3 DNA: TGTGCCAGCAGTGTACAGGTTAACTATGGCTACACCTTC
J gene: TRBJ1-1; clone size: NA; D gene: TRBD1; V gene: TRBV7-9; CDR3 protein: CASSLGTGGANEAFF; CDR3 DNA: TGTGCCAGCAGCTTAGGGACAGGGGGCGCGAATGAAGCTTTCTTT